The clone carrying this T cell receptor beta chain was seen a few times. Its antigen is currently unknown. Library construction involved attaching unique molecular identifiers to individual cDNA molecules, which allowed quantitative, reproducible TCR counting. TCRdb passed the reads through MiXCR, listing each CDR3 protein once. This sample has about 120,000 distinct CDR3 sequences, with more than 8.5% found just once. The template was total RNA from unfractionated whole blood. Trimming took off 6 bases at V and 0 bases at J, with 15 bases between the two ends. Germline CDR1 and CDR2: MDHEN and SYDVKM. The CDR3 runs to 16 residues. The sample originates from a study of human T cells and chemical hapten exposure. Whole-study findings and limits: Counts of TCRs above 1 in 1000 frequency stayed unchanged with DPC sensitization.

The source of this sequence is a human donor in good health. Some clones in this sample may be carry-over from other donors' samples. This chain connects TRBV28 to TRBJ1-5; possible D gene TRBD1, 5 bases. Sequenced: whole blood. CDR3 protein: CASRGGDSSSNQPQHF. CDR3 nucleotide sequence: TGTGCCAGCAGGGGGGGAGATTCCAGTAGCAATCAGCCCCAGCATTTT.